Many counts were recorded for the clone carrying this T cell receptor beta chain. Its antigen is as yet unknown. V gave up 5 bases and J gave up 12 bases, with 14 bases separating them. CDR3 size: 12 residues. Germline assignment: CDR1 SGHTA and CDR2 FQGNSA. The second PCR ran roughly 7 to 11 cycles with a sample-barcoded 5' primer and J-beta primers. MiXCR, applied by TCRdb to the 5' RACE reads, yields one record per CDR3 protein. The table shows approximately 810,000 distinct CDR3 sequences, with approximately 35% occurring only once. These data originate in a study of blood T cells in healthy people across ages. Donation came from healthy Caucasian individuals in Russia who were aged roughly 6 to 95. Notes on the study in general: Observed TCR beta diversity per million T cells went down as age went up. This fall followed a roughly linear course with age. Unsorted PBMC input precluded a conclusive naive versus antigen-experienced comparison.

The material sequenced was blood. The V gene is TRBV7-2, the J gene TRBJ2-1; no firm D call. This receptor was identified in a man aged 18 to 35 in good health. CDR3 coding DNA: TGTGCCAGCAGCCTCTCCGGGCCTAGGCAGTTCTTC. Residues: CASSLSGPRQFF.